This entry is about one T cell receptor (beta chain). This sample is part of a study of control samples from healthy donors and cancer patients. Assay used: immunoSEQ multiplex PCR; TCRdb lists only in-frame clones, some missing. The sample has about 100,000 clones, around 90% seen once. Deletions cut 6 bases from V and 0 bases from J, with 11 bases between. Per germline, CDR1 MNHEY and CDR2 SVGAGI. This CDR3 is built from 14 residues. The J gene is TRBJ1-1, the V gene TRBV6-5; D ambiguous. The receptor was derived from a woman under 30 in good health. Source material: blood. The CDR3 reads CASSRRVMNTEAFF. DNA for the CDR3: TGTGCCAGCAGCAGACGGGTTATGAACACTGAAGCTTTCTTT.